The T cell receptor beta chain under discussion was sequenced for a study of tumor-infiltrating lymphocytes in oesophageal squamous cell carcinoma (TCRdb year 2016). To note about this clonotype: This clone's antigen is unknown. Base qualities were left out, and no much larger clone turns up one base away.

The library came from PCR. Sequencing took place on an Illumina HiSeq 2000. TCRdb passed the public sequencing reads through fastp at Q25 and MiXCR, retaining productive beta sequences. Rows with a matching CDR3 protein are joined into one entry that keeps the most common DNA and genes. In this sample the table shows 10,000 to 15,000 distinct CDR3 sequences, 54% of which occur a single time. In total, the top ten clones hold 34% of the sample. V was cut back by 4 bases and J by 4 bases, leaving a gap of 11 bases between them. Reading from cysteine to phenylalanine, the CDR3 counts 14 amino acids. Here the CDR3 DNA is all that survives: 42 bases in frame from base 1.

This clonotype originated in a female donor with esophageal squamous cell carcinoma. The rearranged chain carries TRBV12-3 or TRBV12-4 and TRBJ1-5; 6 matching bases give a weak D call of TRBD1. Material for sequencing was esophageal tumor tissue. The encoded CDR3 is CASSSGQQNQPQHF. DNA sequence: TGTGCCAGCAGTTCCGGACAGCAGAATCAGCCCCAGCATTTT.